The clone carrying this T cell receptor beta chain was counted a few times. What it binds is not known. This entry belongs to a study of ipilimumab plus nivolumab after autologous stem cell transplantation. Points from the study as a whole: Per the authors, repertoire, Treg and microbiota data justify further study.

The data were produced by immunoSEQ multiplex PCR, yet TCRdb's version contains in-frame clones alone and is incomplete. The table records more than 15,000 clones, 70% to 85% of them present only once. V was clipped by 0 bases and J by 0 bases, with 10 bases between them. This CDR3 is 16 amino acids long. Germline CDR1 SGHVS, CDR2 FNYEAQ. The chain recombines TRBV7-6 with TRBJ2-3, with D unresolved. The sequence was obtained from a male donor with diffuse large B-cell lymphoma. The specimen comprised PBMCs, sampled in a trial of ipilimumab plus nivolumab as post-transplant consolidation. In nucleotides, the CDR3 is TGTGCCAGCAGCTTAGCGCGTAGCTCTAGCACAGATACGCAGTATTTT. It translates to CASSLARSSSTDTQYF.